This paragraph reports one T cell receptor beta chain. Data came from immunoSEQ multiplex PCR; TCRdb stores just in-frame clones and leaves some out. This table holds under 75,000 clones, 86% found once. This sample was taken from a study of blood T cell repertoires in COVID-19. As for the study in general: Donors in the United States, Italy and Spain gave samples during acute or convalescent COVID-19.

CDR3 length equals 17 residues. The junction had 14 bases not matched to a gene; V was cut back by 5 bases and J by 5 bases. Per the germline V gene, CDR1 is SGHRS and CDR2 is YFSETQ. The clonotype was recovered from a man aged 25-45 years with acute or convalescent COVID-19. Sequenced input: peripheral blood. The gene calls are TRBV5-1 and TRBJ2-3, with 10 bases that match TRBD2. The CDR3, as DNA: TGCGCCAGCAGAATGACTCTAGCGGGGGTCAGGAGAGATACGCAGTATTTT. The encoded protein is CASRMTLAGVRRDTQYF. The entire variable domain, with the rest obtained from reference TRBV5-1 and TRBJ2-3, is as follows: KAGVTQTPRYLIKTRGQQVTLSCSPISGHRSVSWYQQTPGQGLQFLFEYFSETQRNKGNFPGRFSGRQFSNSRSEMNVSTLELGDSALYLCASRMTLAGVRRDTQYFGPGTRLTVL.